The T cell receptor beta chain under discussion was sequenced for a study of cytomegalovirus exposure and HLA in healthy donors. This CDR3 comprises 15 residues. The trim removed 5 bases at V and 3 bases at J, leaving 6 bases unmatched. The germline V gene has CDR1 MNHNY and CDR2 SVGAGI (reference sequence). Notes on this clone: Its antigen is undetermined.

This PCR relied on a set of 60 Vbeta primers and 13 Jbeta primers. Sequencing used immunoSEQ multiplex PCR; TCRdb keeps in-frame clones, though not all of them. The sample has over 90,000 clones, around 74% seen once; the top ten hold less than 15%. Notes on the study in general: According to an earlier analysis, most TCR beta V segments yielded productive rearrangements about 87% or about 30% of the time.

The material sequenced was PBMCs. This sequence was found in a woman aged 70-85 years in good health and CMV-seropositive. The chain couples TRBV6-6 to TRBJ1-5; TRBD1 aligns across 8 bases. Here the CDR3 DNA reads TGTGCCAGCAGTCTGGACAGGGCGAACAATCAGCCCCAGCATTTT. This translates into CASSLDRANNQPQHF.